This T cell receptor (beta chain) was sequenced in a study of cytomegalovirus exposure and HLA in healthy donors. The CDR3 is 16 residues long. V was pared by 3 bases and J by 4 bases, with 8 bases of the junction left unmatched. Germline CDR1 is SGHDN and CDR2 is FVKESK. PCR was performed using 60 Vbeta and 13 Jbeta primers. In the original workflow: Roughly 80 million unique TCR beta chains, roughly 11 million shared, were counted in a later analysis. Assay: immunoSEQ multiplex PCR; the TCRdb copy retains only in-frame clones and omits some. V, J and clone size were drawn from that table, and D and trimming were deduced from the DNA. The sample records some 190,000 clones, less than 90% being singletons.

What was sequenced was PBMCs. The gene calls are TRBV14 and TRBJ1-2, with 10 nucleotides matching TRBD1. The sequence came from a girl between 5 and 17 years old in good health and CMV-seropositive. The CDR3 DNA follows: TGTGCCAGCAGCCATACGGGACAGGGGAGGCCCTATGGCTACACCTTC. This sequence encodes CASSHTGQGRPYGYTF.